This is a list of T cell receptor beta chains from one sample in a study of regulatory T cells in long-lasting Graves disease. TCRdb reprocessed the multiplex PCR reads via MiXCR and lists one record per CDR3 protein. Counted here are around 510,000 distinct CDR3 sequences, less than 25% occurring once; the ten biggest clones make up less than 9%. The input for sequencing was peripheral blood mononuclear cells (PBMCs), taken when the disease was refractory, from a patient treated with antithyroid drugs. The source of these receptors is a female donor with Graves disease. Each CDR3 is given with its conserved first and last residue. D genes are given only for firm matches. The size field is filled for only some rows; it gives once, few, many or a size class.

clone_size: many; d_call: TRBD2; v_call: TRBV28; j_call: TRBJ2-1; cdr3_aa: CASSRISGSHNEQFF; cdr3_nt: TGTGCCAGCAGTCGAATTAGCGGGAGTCACAATGAGCAGTTCTTC
clone_size: .; d_call: .; v_call: TRBV7-2; j_call: TRBJ1-3; cdr3_aa: CASSQQGGSGNTIYF; cdr3_nt: TGTGCCAGCAGTCAACAGGGCGGCTCTGGAAACACCATATATTTT
clone_size: many; d_call: TRBD2; v_call: TRBV10-3; j_call: TRBJ2-5; cdr3_aa: CAISEASGQETQYF; cdr3_nt: TGTGCCATCAGTGAGGCTAGCGGCCAAGAGACCCAGTACTTC
clone_size: .; d_call: TRBD1; v_call: TRBV2; j_call: TRBJ1-5; cdr3_aa: CASGTAYSNQPQHF; cdr3_nt: TGTGCCAGTGGGACAGCATATAGCAATCAGCCCCAGCATTTT
clone_size: few; d_call: TRBD2; v_call: TRBV15; j_call: TRBJ2-7; cdr3_aa: CATSSGGFSYEQYF; cdr3_nt: TGTGCCACCAGCAGCGGGGGGTTCTCCTACGAGCAGTACTTC
clone_size: many; d_call: .; v_call: TRBV7-2; j_call: TRBJ2-5; cdr3_aa: CASSFSVRETQYF; cdr3_nt: TGTGCCAGCAGCTTCAGCGTCAGGGAGACCCAGTACTTC
clone_size: .; d_call: TRBD1; v_call: TRBV27; j_call: TRBJ1-5; cdr3_aa: CASSLRGLDRGQIKGSQPQHF; cdr3_nt: TGTGCCAGCAGTCTTCGGGGGCTAGACAGGGGGCAAATCAAAGGGAGCCAGCCCCAGCATTTT
clone_size: medium-sized; d_call: .; v_call: TRBV6-1; j_call: TRBJ1-1; cdr3_aa: CASSDRGVRPEAFF; cdr3_nt: TGTGCCAGCAGTGACAGGGGCGTCCGCCCTGAAGCTTTCTTT
clone_size: many; d_call: .; v_call: TRBV29-1; j_call: TRBJ2-5; cdr3_aa: CSAGRSGTETQYF; cdr3_nt: TGCAGCGCCGGAAGGTCAGGGACAGAGACCCAGTACTTC
clone_size: .; d_call: TRBD2; v_call: TRBV28; j_call: TRBJ2-7; cdr3_aa: CASSFPSGTSGMNEQYF; cdr3_nt: TGTGCCAGCAGTTTCCCCTCCGGGACTAGCGGGATGAACGAGCAGTACTTC
clone_size: many; d_call: .; v_call: TRBV2; j_call: TRBJ2-7; cdr3_aa: CASNFDAIYEQYF; cdr3_nt: TGTGCCAGCAATTTTGACGCCATCTACGAGCAGTACTTC
clone_size: .; d_call: .; v_call: TRBV20-1; j_call: TRBJ2-2; cdr3_aa: CSARTNRGPSNTGELFF; cdr3_nt: TGCAGTGCTAGAACCAACCGCGGCCCATCGAACACCGGGGAGCTGTTTTTT
clone_size: .; d_call: .; v_call: TRBV28; j_call: TRBJ2-2; cdr3_aa: CACSFGDLRGELFF; cdr3_nt: TGTGCCTGCAGTTTTGGGGACCTTAGGGGGGAGCTGTTTTTT
clone_size: .; d_call: .; v_call: TRBV29-1; j_call: TRBJ2-3; cdr3_aa: CSVVGGADTQYF; cdr3_nt: TGCAGCGTTGTAGGCGGGGCAGATACGCAGTATTTT
clone_size: many; d_call: .; v_call: TRBV12-3/TRBV12-4; j_call: TRBJ2-2; cdr3_aa: CASRRGGSNTGELFF; cdr3_nt: TGTGCCAGCAGAAGAGGAGGATCGAACACCGGGGAGCTGTTTTTT
clone_size: many; d_call: .; v_call: TRBV28; j_call: TRBJ2-2; cdr3_aa: CASSFTTGELFF; cdr3_nt: TGTGCCAGCAGCTTTACAACCGGGGAGCTGTTTTTT
clone_size: .; d_call: TRBD1; v_call: TRBV7-9; j_call: TRBJ1-6; cdr3_aa: CASSSDRGFNSPLHF; cdr3_nt: TGTGCCAGCAGCTCGGACAGGGGATTCAATTCACCCCTCCACTTT
clone_size: many; d_call: TRBD2; v_call: TRBV10-2; j_call: TRBJ2-7; cdr3_aa: CASSSRTSGYAYEQYF; cdr3_nt: TGCGCCAGCAGCTCGAGAACTAGCGGGTATGCCTACGAGCAGTACTTC
clone_size: many; d_call: TRBD2; v_call: TRBV12-3/TRBV12-4; j_call: TRBJ2-7; cdr3_aa: CASSFMGGPHEQYF; cdr3_nt: TGTGCCAGCAGTTTTATGGGAGGGCCTCACGAGCAGTACTTC
clone_size: once; d_call: .; v_call: TRBV9; j_call: TRBJ2-3; cdr3_aa: CASSAEWADTQYF; cdr3_nt: TGTGCCAGCAGCGCCGAGTGGGCAGATACGCAGTATTTT
clone_size: .; d_call: TRBD1; v_call: TRBV5-1; j_call: TRBJ2-7; cdr3_aa: CASSFGDREPDEQYF; cdr3_nt: TGCGCCAGCAGCTTCGGGGACAGGGAGCCAGACGAGCAGTACTTC
clone_size: .; d_call: .; v_call: TRBV29-1; j_call: TRBJ2-5; cdr3_aa: CSVERASGETQYF; cdr3_nt: TGCAGCGTCGAGCGGGCCTCGGGAGAGACCCAGTACTTC
clone_size: many; d_call: TRBD1; v_call: TRBV12-3/TRBV12-4; j_call: TRBJ1-1; cdr3_aa: CVSSFTGGWSPTEAFF; cdr3_nt: TGTGTCAGCAGTTTCACAGGGGGTTGGTCTCCCACTGAAGCTTTCTTT
clone_size: many; d_call: .; v_call: TRBV7-2; j_call: TRBJ2-5; cdr3_aa: CASSLRDASGTQYF; cdr3_nt: TGTGCCAGCAGTTTACGGGACGCTTCTGGGACCCAGTACTTC
clone_size: many; d_call: .; v_call: TRBV28; j_call: TRBJ1-1; cdr3_aa: CASSLRPAGTEAFF; cdr3_nt: TGTGCCAGCAGTTTAAGACCCGCGGGGACTGAAGCTTTCTTT
clone_size: .; d_call: .; v_call: TRBV19; j_call: TRBJ1-1; cdr3_aa: CASSPSLMNTEAFF; cdr3_nt: TGTGCCAGTAGTCCCTCCCTTATGAACACTGAAGCTTTCTTT
clone_size: .; d_call: .; v_call: TRBV3-1; j_call: TRBJ1-1; cdr3_aa: CASSTWIKGHQGAFF; cdr3_nt: TGTGCCAGCAGCACCTGGATCAAGGGACATCAGGGGGCTTTCTTT
clone_size: many; d_call: .; v_call: TRBV28; j_call: TRBJ1-2; cdr3_aa: CASTSRDGYTF; cdr3_nt: TGTGCCAGCACATCGAGAGATGGCTACACCTTC
clone_size: many; d_call: .; v_call: TRBV9; j_call: TRBJ1-1; cdr3_aa: CASSVSPTERAFF; cdr3_nt: TGTGCCAGCAGCGTAAGCCCGACCGAGCGAGCTTTCTTT
clone_size: many; d_call: TRBD1; v_call: TRBV7-3; j_call: TRBJ1-2; cdr3_aa: CASSSQPGQATYTF; cdr3_nt: TGTGCCAGCAGCTCGCAACCGGGACAGGCGACCTACACCTTC
clone_size: few; d_call: .; v_call: TRBV3-1; j_call: TRBJ2-5; cdr3_aa: CASSQDSGRQETQYF; cdr3_nt: TGTGCCAGCAGCCAAGATTCGGGACGCCAAGAGACCCAGTACTTC
clone_size: .; d_call: .; v_call: TRBV4-1; j_call: TRBJ2-7; cdr3_aa: CASSQVGGESYEQYF; cdr3_nt: TGCGCCAGCAGCCAAGTAGGGGGGGAGTCCTACGAGCAGTACTTC
clone_size: many; d_call: .; v_call: TRBV28; j_call: TRBJ2-7; cdr3_aa: CASSPADSYEQYF; cdr3_nt: TGTGCCAGCAGTCCGGCAGACTCCTACGAGCAGTACTTC
clone_size: once; d_call: .; v_call: TRBV29-1; j_call: TRBJ2-1; cdr3_aa: CSVVPGLDEQFF; cdr3_nt: TGCAGCGTTGTTCCTGGACTGGATGAGCAGTTCTTC
clone_size: .; d_call: .; v_call: TRBV18; j_call: TRBJ2-7; cdr3_aa: CASSPRDYSYEQYF; cdr3_nt: TGTGCCAGCTCACCACGAGACTACTCCTACGAGCAGTACTTC
clone_size: few; d_call: TRBD2; v_call: TRBV29-1; j_call: TRBJ2-7; cdr3_aa: CSVERGSGRAGSYEQYF; cdr3_nt: TGCAGCGTTGAAAGAGGTAGCGGGAGGGCCGGATCCTACGAGCAGTACTTC
clone_size: .; d_call: .; v_call: TRBV11-3; j_call: TRBJ1-5; cdr3_aa: CASSWGDGYNQPQHF; cdr3_nt: TGTGCCAGCAGCTGGGGGGACGGCTACAATCAGCCCCAGCATTTT
clone_size: many; d_call: TRBD1; v_call: TRBV28; j_call: TRBJ1-1; cdr3_aa: CASRDRVDTEAFF; cdr3_nt: TGTGCCAGCAGGGACAGGGTGGACACTGAAGCTTTCTTT
clone_size: many; d_call: TRBD1; v_call: TRBV13; j_call: TRBJ2-2; cdr3_aa: CASQQGALTGELFF; cdr3_nt: TGTGCCAGCCAACAGGGGGCCCTCACCGGGGAGCTGTTTTTT
clone_size: many; d_call: TRBD1; v_call: TRBV7-2; j_call: TRBJ1-1; cdr3_aa: CASTLDRGDTEAFF; cdr3_nt: TGTGCCAGCACCCTCGACAGGGGGGACACTGAAGCTTTCTTT
clone_size: .; d_call: .; v_call: TRBV14; j_call: TRBJ2-2; cdr3_aa: CASSQEWNTGELFF; cdr3_nt: TGTGCCAGCAGCCAAGAGTGGAACACCGGGGAGCTGTTTTTT
clone_size: .; d_call: TRBD1; v_call: TRBV12-3/TRBV12-4; j_call: TRBJ1-2; cdr3_aa: CASSFSRQGVDGYTF; cdr3_nt: TGTGCCAGCAGTTTTTCCCGACAGGGGGTTGATGGCTACACCTTC
clone_size: .; d_call: .; v_call: TRBV12-3/TRBV12-4; j_call: TRBJ1-2; cdr3_aa: CAIEVGYTF; cdr3_nt: TGTGCCATTGAGGTCGGCTACACCTTC
clone_size: many; d_call: .; v_call: TRBV27; j_call: TRBJ1-5; cdr3_aa: CASSYYREQPQHF; cdr3_nt: TGTGCCAGCAGCTACTACCGGGAGCAGCCCCAGCATTTT
clone_size: few; d_call: .; v_call: TRBV10-3; j_call: TRBJ2-2; cdr3_aa: CAISGERQANTGELFF; cdr3_nt: TGTGCCATCAGTGGGGAGAGACAGGCGAACACCGGGGAGCTGTTTTTT